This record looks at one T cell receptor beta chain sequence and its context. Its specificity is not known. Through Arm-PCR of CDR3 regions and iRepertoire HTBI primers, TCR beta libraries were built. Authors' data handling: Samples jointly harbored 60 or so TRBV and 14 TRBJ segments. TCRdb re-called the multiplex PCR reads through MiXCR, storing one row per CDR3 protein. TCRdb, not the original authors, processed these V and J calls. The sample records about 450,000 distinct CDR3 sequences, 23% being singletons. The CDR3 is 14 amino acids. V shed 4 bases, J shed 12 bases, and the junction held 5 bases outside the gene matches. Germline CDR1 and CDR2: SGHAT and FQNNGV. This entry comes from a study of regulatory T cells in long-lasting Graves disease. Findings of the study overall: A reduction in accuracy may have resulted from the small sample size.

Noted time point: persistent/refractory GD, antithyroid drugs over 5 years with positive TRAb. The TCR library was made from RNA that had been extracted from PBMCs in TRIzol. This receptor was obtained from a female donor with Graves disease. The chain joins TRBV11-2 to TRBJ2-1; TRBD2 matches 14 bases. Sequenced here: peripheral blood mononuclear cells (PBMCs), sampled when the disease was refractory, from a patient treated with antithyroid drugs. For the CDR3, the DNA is TGTGCCAGCAGCTCGGGGACTAGCGGGAGCGGGCAGTTCTTC. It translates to CASSSGTSGSGQFF.